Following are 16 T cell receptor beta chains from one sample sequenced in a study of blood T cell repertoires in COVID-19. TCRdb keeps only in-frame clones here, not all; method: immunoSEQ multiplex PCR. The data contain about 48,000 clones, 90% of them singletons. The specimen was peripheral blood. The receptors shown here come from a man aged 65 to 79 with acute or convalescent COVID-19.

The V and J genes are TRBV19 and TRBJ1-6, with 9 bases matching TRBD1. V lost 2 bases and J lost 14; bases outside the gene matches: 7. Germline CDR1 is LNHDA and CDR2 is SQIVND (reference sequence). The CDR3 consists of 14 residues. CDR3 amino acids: CASSISSGQGALHF. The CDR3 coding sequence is TGTGCCAGTAGTATAAGTTCGGGACAGGGAGCCCTCCACTTT.

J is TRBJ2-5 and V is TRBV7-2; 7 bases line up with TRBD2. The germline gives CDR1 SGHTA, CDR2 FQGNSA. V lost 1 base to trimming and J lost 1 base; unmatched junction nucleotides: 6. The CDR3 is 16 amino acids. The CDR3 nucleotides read TGTGCCAGCAGCTTAGAGGGAGGGACCCTCCAAGAGACCCAGTACTTC. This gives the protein CASSLEGGTLQETQYF.

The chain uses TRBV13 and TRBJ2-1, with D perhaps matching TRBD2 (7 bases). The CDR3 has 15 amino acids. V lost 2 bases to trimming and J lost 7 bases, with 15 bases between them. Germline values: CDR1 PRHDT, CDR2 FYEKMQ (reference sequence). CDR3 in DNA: TGTGCCAGCAGCTTACGGGGGGCTACTGGGAATGAGCAGTTCTTC. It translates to CASSLRGATGNEQFF. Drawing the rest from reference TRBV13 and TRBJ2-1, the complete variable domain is AAGVIQSPRHLIKEKRETATLKCYPIPRHDTVYWYQQGPGQDPQFLISFYEKMQSDKGSIPDRFSAQQFSDYHSELNMSSLELGDSALYFCASSLRGATGNEQFFGPGTRLTVL.

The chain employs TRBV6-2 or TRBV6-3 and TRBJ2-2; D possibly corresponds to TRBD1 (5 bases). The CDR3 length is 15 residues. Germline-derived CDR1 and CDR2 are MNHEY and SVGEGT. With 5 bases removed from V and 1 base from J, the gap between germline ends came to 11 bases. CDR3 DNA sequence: TGTGCCAGCAGTCAAGGAACAGGGAACACCGGGGAGCTGTTTTTT. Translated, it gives CASSQGTGNTGELFF.

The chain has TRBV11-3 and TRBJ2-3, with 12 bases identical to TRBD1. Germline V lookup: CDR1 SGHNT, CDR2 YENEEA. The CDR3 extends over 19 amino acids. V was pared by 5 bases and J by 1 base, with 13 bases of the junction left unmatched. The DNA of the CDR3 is TGTGCCAGCAGCACCAGGGGCCCGGGACAGGGGGCGGGCACAGATACGCAGTATTTT. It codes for CASSTRGPGQGAGTDTQYF.

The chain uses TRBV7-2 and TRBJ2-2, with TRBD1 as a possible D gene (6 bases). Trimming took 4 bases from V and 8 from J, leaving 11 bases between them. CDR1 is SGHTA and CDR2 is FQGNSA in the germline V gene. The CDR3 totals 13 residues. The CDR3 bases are TGTGCCAGCAGCTCTGACAGGTCTGGGGAGCTGTTTTTT. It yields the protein CASSSDRSGELFF.

This chain's CDR3 is CASSIQGFVSYNSPLHF. The DNA for the CDR3 is TGTGCCAGCAGCATACAGGGGTTTGTCTCCTATAATTCACCCCTCCACTTT. The chain joins TRBV5-4 to TRBJ1-6; 7 bases are shared with TRBD1. This CDR3 comprises 17 residues. After removal of 4 bases from V and 0 bases from J, the junction contained 7 bases not matched to a gene. Germline-derived CDR1 and CDR2 are SGHNT and YYREEE (reference sequence).

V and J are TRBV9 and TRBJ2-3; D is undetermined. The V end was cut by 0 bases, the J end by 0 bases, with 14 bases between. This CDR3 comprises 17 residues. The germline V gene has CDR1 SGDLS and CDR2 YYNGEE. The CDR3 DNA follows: TGTGCCAGCAGCGTAGGTTTGCGGCGAGGAAGCACAGATACGCAGTATTTT. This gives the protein CASSVGLRRGSTDTQYF.

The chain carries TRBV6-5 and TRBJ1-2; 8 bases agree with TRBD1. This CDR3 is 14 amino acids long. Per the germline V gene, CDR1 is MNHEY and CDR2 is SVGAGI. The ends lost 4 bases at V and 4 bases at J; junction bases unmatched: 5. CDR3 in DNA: TGTGCCAGCAGTTCGTACAGGGGGATCTATGGCTACACCTTC. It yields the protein CASSSYRGIYGYTF.

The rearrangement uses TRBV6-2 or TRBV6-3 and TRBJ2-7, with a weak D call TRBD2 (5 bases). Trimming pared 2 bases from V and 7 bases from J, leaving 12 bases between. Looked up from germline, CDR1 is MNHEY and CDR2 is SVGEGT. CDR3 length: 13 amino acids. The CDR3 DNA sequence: TGTGCCAGCAGTTACGGGAGCGTACGGGAGCAGTACTTC. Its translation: CASSYGSVREQYF.

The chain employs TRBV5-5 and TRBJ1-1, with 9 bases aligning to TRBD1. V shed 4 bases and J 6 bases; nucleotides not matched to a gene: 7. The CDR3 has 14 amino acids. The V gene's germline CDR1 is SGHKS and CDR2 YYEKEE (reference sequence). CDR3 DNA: TGTGCCAGCAGCAGGCCGGGACAGGGTTCTGAAGCTTTCTTT. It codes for CASSRPGQGSEAFF.

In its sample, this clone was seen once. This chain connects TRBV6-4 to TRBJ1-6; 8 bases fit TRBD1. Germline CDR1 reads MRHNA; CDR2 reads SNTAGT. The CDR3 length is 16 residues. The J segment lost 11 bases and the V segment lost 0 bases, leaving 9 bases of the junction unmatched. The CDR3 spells CASSDSSDRERAPLHF. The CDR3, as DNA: TGTGCCAGCAGTGACTCTTCGGACAGGGAACGGGCACCCCTCCACTTT.

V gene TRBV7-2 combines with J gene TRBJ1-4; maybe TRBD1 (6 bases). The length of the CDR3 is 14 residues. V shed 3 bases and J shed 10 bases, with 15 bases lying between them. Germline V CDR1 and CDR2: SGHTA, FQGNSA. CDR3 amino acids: CASSFGQGSGKLFF. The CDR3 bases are TGTGCCAGCAGCTTCGGGCAGGGGTCTGGAAAACTGTTTTTT.

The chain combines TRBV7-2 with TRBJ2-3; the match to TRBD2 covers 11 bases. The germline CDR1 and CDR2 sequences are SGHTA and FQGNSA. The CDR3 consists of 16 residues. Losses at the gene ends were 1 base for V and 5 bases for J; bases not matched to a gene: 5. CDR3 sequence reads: CASSLELAGVEDTQYF. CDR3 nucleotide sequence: TGTGCCAGCAGCTTAGAACTAGCGGGGGTAGAAGATACGCAGTATTTT. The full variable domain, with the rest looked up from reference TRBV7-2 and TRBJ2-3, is GAGVSQSPSNKVTEKGKDVELRCDPISGHTALYWYRQSLGQGLEFLIYFQGNSAPDKSGLPSDRFSAERTGGSVSTLTIQRTQQEDSAVYLCASSLELAGVEDTQYFGPGTRLTVL.

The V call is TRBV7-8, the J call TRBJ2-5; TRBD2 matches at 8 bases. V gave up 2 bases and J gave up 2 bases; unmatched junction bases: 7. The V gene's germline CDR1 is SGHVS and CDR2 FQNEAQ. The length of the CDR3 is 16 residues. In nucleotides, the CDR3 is TGTGCCAGCAGCTTACAGAGCGGGGGTTTACAAGAGACCCAGTACTTC. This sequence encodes CASSLQSGGLQETQYF.

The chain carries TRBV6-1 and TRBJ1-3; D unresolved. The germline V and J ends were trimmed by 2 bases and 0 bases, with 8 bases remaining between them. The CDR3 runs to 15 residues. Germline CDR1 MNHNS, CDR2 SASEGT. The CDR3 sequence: CASSEWHPSGNTIYF. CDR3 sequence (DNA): TGTGCCAGCAGTGAATGGCACCCCTCTGGAAACACCATATATTTT.